This T cell receptor (beta chain) came from a study of shared clonotypes between healthy human individuals. Concerning this clone itself: The antigen is not known.

Libraries were prepared by immunoSEQ multiplex PCR; TCRdb keeps only in-frame clonotypes and omits some of them. The sample records a few hundred thousand clones, more than 95% being singletons. Germline lookup yields CDR1 SGHKS and CDR2 YYEKEE (reference sequence). With V trimmed by 2 bases and J by 3 bases, 8 bases remained unmatched. The CDR3 is made up of 16 amino acids. Whole-study results and caveats: What rarefaction showed was incomplete sorted-subset sequencing despite large depth. Sharing across a handful of donors was seen in 4.5% to 5.5% of naive CD4 clonotypes. Tissues were not sampled, only blood, and their repertoires likely differ. On the whole, naive subsets had larger estimated richness than memory subsets had.

The specimen sequenced was naive CD4+ T cells sorted from blood. Specified subset: CD45RA+ positively selected. V and J are TRBV5-5 and TRBJ1-5; TRBD1 aligns across 7 bases. The sequence was obtained from a woman between 25 and 40 years old in good health. The CDR3 loop is CASSFAGTDHNQPQHF. The CDR3 DNA follows: TGTGCCAGCAGCTTCGCCGGGACAGACCACAATCAGCCCCAGCATTTT.